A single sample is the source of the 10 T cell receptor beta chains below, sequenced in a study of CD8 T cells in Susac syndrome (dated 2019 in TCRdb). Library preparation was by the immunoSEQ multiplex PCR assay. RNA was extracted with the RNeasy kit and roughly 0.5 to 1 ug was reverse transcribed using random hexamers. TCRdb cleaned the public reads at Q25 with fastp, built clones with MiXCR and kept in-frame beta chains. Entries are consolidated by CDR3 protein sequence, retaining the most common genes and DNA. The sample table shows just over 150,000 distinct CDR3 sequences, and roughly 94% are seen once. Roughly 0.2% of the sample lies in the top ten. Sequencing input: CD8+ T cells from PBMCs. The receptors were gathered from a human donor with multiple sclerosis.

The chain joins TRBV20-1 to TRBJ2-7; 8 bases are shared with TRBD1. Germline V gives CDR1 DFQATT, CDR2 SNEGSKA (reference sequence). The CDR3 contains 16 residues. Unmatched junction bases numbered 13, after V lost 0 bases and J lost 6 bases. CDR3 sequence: CSARDPLDREASEQYF. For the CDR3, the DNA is TGCAGTGCTAGAGATCCTTTGGACAGGGAGGCCTCCGAGCAGTACTTC.

CDR3 sequence reads: CAWSSTGGYGYTF. The CDR3 DNA sequence: TGTGCCTGGAGTTCTACAGGGGGCTATGGCTACACCTTC. The J gene is TRBJ1-2, the V gene TRBV30, with 8 bases lining up with TRBD1. Trimming removed 2 bases from V and 4 bases from J; junction bases left unmatched: 3. The germline CDR1 and CDR2 sequences are GTSNPN and SVGIG (reference sequence). The CDR3 has 13 amino acids.

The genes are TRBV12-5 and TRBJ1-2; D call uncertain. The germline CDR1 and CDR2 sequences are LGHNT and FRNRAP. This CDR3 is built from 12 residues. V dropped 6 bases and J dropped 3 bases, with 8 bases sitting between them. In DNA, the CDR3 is TGTGCTAGTGGGCCTACAGACTATGGCTACACCTTC. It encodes CASGPTDYGYTF. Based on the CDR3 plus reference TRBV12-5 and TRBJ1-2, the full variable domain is DARVTQTPRHKVTEMGQEVTMRCQPILGHNTVFWYRQTMMQGLELLAYFRNRAPLDDSGMPKDRFSAEMPDATLATLKIQPSEPRDSAVYFCASGPTDYGYTFGSGTRLTVV.

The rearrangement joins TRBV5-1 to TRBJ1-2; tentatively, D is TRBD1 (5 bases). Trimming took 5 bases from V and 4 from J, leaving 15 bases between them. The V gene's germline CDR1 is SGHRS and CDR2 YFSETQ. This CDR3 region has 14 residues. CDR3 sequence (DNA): TGCGCCAGCAGTTCCTACAGGACAACCTATGGCTACACCTTC. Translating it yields CASSSYRTTYGYTF.

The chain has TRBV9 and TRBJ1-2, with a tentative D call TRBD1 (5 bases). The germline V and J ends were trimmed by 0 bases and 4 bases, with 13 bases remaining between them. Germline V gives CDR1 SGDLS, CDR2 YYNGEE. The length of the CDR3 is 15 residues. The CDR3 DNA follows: TGTGCCAGCAGCGTAGAGACGGGGGGGTTCTATGGCTACACCTTC. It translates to CASSVETGGFYGYTF.

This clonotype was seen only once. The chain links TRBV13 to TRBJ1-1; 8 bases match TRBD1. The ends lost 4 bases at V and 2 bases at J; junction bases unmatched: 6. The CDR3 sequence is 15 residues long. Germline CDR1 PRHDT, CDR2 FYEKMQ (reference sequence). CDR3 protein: CASSSSDRGNTEAFF. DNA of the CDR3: TGTGCCAGCAGCTCATCAGACAGGGGCAACACTGAAGCTTTCTTT.

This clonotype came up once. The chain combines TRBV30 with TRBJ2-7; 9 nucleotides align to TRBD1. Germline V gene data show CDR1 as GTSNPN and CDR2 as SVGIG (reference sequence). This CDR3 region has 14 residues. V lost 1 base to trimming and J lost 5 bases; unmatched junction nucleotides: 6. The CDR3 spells CAWSATGGGDEQYF. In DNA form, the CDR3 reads TGTGCCTGGAGTGCAACAGGGGGCGGGGACGAGCAGTACTTC.

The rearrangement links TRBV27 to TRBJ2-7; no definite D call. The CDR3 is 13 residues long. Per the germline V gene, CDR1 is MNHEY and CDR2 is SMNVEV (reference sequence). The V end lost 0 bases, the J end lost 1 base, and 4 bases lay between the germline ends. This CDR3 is CASSLSGSYEQYF. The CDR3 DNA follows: TGTGCCAGCAGTTTATCGGGATCCTACGAGCAGTACTTC.

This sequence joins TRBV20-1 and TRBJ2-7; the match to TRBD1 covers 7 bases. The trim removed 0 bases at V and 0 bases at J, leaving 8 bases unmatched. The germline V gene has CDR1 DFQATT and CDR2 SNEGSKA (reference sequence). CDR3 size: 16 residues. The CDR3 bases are TGCAGTGCTAGAGACTCGACAGGGAGCCTCTCCTACGAGCAGTACTTC. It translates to CSARDSTGSLSYEQYF.

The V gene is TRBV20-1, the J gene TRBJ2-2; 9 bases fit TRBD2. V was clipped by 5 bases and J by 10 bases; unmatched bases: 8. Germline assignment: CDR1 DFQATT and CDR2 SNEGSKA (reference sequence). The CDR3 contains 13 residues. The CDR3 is CSAQDSGGVELFF. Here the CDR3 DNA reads TGCAGTGCTCAAGATAGCGGGGGAGTGGAGCTGTTTTTT.